This T cell receptor (beta chain) was obtained from a study of sequential checkpoint blockade in melanoma. Study overall: Both treatment sequences were followed by maintenance nivolumab.

The CDR3 contains 17 residues. V lost 7 bases, J lost 5 bases, and 24 bases lay in between. In germline, CDR1 is MDHEN, CDR2 SYDVKM. The assay was immunoSEQ multiplex PCR, and TCRdb's table has in-frame clones only and misses some. The sample carries about 40,000 clones, around four fifths recorded once. Treatment reported: randomized to nivolumab then ipilimumab (arm A) or the reverse (arm B). None of the patients previously received DNA-damaging chemotherapy. This clone came up once. This chain connects TRBV28 to TRBJ1-5; maybe TRBD1 (5 bases). Sequenced material: CD8+ T cells sorted from blood (inferred from file names), taken from a patient given nivolumab and ipilimumab in sequence. The sequence came from a human donor with melanoma. In DNA, the CDR3 is TGTGCCAGCACTCAGGGATTTCGGCAGGGAAAGGATCAGCCCCAGCATTTT. Translating it yields CASTQGFRQGKDQPQHF.